A selection of T cell receptor beta chains follows, all from one sample in a study of cytomegalovirus exposure and HLA in healthy donors. TCRdb's table, derived via immunoSEQ multiplex PCR, lists solely in-frame clones and lacks some. Among about 64,000 clones listed, roughly 96% were seen once. The sequenced sample consisted of PBMCs. Receptors were obtained from a woman younger than 35 in good health and CMV-seropositive. Both conserved end residues are part of each CDR3. Size is omitted from some rows. Given values are once, few, many or a class for expanded clones.

cdr3_length | clone_size | j_call | v_call | cdr3_aa
14 | NA | TRBJ2-1 | TRBV10-1 | CASSADSYYNEQFF
14 | NA | TRBJ1-1 | TRBV18 | CASSPRDSNTEAFF
15 | NA | TRBJ1-2 | TRBV7-2 | CASSPTSAGYYGYTF
14 | NA | TRBJ2-2 | TRBV5-1 | CASRSGGLGGELFF
17 | NA | TRBJ2-1 | TRBV4-1 | CASSLGTSGIEFNEQFF
13 | NA | TRBJ1-4 | TRBV6-6 | CASNQNTNEKLFF
13 | NA | TRBJ2-7 | TRBV4-2 | CASSQSETYEQYF
15 | NA | TRBJ2-3 | TRBV6-1 | CASLPGGGEADTQYF
16 | NA | TRBJ1-1 | TRBV9 | CASSSGLGTGPSEAFF
12 | few | TRBJ2-3 | TRBV7-2 | CASSLLAGGQYF
14 | once | TRBJ2-7 | TRBV19 | CATTDRGESYEQYF
18 | NA | TRBJ2-2 | TRBV7-9 | CASSLIGLAGVSTGELFF
17 | NA | TRBJ2-3 | TRBV5-4 | CASSSRLAGAGGDTQYF
13 | NA | TRBJ1-2 | TRBV6-5 | CASSDRGLYGYTF
13 | NA | TRBJ2-7 | TRBV6-5 | CASSGTGANEQYF
13 | NA | TRBJ2-1 | TRBV5-1 | CASSLWLANEQFF
14 | NA | TRBJ2-7 | TRBV27 | CASSFQREKGEQYF
15 | few | TRBJ1-6 | TRBV6-5 | CASSYSSDRVSPLHF